This TCR beta chain was recovered during a study of blood T cell repertoires in COVID-19. Whole-study context: The study drew acute and convalescent COVID-19 samples from the United States, Italy and Spain. T cells, B-cell-depleted T cells, or PBMCs supplied cDNA or gDNA.

The Seattle patients joined while their infection was active and were tracked longitudinally afterward. As concerns this clone: The sample holds other DNA sequences that translate to the same CDR3.

Authors' analysis steps: Counts of nucleated cells, estimated from reference gene primer amplification, were obtained. The data were produced by immunoSEQ multiplex PCR, yet TCRdb's version contains in-frame clones alone and is incomplete. The V and J calls and clone size are taken from that table; D and trimming were inferred from the DNA. Altogether 250,000 to 400,000 clones are present, about nine tenths being singletons, with the ten largest covering 1.5% to 2%. Per germline, CDR1 SGHRS and CDR2 YFSETQ. CDR3 length equals 14 residues. After removal of 5 bases from V and 4 bases from J, the junction contained 6 bases not matched to a gene.

The gene calls are TRBV5-1 and TRBJ2-1; 7 bases are a match to TRBD2. The source of this sequence is a woman under 40 with COVID-19, enrolled during active disease. The sequenced sample was peripheral blood. For the CDR3, the DNA is TGCGCCAGCAGTTCGGGGGGAACGTACAATGAGCAGTTCTTC. Amino acid sequence: CASSSGGTYNEQFF.